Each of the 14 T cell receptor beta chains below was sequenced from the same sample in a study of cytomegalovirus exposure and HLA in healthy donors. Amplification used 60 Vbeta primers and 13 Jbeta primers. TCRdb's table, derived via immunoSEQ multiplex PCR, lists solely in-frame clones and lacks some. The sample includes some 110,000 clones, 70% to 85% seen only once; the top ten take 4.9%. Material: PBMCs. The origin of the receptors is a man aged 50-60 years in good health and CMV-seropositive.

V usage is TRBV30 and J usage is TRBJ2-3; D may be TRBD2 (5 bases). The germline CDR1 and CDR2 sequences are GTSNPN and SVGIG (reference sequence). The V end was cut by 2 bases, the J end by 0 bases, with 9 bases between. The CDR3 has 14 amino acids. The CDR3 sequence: CAWSRRTSTDTQYF. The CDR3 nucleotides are TGTGCCTGGAGTAGACGGACTAGCACAGATACGCAGTATTTT.

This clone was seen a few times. CDR3 in amino acids: CASSEKAWGGEQYF. The DNA of the CDR3 is TGTGCCAGCAGTGAAAAGGCGTGGGGAGGCGAGCAGTACTTC. The chain uses TRBV25-1 and TRBJ2-5, with D possibly being TRBD2 (6 bases). The J call could be wrong; TRBJ2-7 is a better fit for the DNA end. CDR1 and CDR2 (germline): MGHDK, SYGVNS. CDR3 length equals 14 residues.

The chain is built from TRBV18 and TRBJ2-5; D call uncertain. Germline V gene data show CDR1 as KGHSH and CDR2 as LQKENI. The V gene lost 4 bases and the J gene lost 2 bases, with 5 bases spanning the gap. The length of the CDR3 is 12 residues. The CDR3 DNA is TGTGCCAGCTCACGACTTCAAGAGACCCAGTACTTC. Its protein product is CASSRLQETQYF.

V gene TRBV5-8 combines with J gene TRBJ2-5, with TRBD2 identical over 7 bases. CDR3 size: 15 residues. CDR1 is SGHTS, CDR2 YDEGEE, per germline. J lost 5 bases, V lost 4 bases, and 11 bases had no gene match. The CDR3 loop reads CASSTRGGRGETQYF. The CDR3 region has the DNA TGTGCCAGCAGCACCCGAGGCGGGAGAGGGGAGACCCAGTACTTC.

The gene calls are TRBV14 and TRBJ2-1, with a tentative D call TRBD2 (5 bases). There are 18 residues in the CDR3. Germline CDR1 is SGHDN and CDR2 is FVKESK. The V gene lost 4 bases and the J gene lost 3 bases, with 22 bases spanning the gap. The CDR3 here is CASSPVSGLTSDYNEQFF. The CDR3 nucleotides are TGTGCCAGCAGCCCAGTAAGCGGCCTCACTTCCGACTACAATGAGCAGTTCTTC.

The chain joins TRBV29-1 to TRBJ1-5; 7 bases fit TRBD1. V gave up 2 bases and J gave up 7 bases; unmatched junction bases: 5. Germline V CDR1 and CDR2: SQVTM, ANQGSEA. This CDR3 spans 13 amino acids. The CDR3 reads CSVETGERQPQHF. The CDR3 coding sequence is TGCAGCGTTGAAACAGGGGAGAGACAGCCCCAGCATTTT.

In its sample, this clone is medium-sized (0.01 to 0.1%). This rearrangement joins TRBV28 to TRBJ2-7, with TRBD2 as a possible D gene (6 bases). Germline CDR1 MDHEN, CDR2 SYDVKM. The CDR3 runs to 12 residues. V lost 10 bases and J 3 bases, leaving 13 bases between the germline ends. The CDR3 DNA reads TGTGCCACCGGAGGGGAAGTCTACGAGCAGTACTTC. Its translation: CATGGEVYEQYF. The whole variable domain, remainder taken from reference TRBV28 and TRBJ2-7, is DVKVTQSSRYLVKRTGEKVFLECVQDMDHENMFWYRQDPGLGLRLIYFSYDVKMKEKGDIPEGYSVSREKKERFSLILESASTNQTSMYLCATGGEVYEQYFGPGTRLTVT.

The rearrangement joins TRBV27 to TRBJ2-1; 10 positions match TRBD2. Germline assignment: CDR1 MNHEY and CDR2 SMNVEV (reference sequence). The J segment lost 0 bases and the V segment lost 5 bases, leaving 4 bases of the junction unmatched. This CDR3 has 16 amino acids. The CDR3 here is CASSPRLAGSYNEQFF. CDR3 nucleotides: TGTGCCAGCAGTCCTCGACTAGCGGGCTCCTACAATGAGCAGTTCTTC.

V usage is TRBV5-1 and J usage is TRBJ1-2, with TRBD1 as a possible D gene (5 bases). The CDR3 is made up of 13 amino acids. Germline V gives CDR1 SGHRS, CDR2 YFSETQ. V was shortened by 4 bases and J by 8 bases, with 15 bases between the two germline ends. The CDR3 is CASSGGTALGYTF. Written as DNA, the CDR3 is TGCGCCAGCAGCGGGGGGACTGCCCTCGGCTACACCTTC.

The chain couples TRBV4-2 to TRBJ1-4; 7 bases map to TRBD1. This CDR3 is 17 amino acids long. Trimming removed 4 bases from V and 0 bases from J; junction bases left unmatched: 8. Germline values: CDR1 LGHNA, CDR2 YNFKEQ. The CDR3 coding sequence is TGTGCCAGCAGCCCCTACACAGGGGAGACAACTAATGAAAAACTGTTTTTT. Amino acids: CASSPYTGETTNEKLFF.

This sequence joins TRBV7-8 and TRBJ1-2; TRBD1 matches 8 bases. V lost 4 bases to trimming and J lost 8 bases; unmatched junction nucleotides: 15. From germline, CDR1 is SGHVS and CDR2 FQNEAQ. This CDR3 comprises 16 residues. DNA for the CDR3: TGTGCCAGCAGCTCTCTAGCTGGACAGGGCGGTCGAGGCTACACCTTC. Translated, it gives CASSSLAGQGGRGYTF.

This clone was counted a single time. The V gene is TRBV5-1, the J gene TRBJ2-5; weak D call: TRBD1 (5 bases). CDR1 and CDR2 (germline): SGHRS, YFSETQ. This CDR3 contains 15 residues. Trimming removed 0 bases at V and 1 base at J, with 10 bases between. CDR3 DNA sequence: TGCGCCAGCAGCTTGGGGCAGGGCAGCCAAGAGACCCAGTACTTC. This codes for CASSLGQGSQETQYF.

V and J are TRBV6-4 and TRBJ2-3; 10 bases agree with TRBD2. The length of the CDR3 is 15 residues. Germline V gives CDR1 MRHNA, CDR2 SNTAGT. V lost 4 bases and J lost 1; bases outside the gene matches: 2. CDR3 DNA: TGTGCCAGCAGTGTTACTAGCGGGGGCACAGATACGCAGTATTTT. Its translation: CASSVTSGGTDTQYF.

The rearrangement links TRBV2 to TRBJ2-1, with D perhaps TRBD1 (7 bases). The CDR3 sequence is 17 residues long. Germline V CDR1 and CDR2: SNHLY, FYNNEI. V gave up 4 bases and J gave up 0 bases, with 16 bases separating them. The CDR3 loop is CASSVRGQQSSYNEQFF. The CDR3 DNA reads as TGTGCCAGCAGTGTGCGGGGACAGCAAAGCTCCTACAATGAGCAGTTCTTC.